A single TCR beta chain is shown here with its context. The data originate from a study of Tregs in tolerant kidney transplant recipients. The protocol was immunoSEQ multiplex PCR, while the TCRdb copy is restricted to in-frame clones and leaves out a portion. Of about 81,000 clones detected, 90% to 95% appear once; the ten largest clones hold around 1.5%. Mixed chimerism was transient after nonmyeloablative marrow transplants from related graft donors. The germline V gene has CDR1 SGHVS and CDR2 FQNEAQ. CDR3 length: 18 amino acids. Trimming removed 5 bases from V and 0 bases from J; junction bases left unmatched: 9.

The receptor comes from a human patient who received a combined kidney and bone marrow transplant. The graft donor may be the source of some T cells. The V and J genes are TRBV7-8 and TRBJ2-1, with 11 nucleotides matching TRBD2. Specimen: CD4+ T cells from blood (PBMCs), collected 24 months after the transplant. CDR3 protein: CASSRMIAGGSSYNEQFF. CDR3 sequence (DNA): TGTGCCAGCAGCCGCATGATAGCGGGAGGGAGCTCCTACAATGAGCAGTTCTTC.